This T cell receptor (beta chain) originates from a study of identical twins. Points from the study as a whole: While abundant cord blood beta clonotypes carried fewer insertions, memory repertoires showed no such pattern. Invariant cells of the MAIT and iNKT types might have partly distorted the zero-insertion analyses. Twin-shared out-of-frame alpha sequences were enriched for low generation probability.

V shed 0 bases, J shed 6 bases, and the junction held 8 bases outside the gene matches. There are 16 residues in the CDR3. Germline CDR1 is LGHDT and CDR2 is YNNKEL (reference sequence). TCRdb re-analysed the 5' RACE reads in MiXCR, keeping a single row per CDR3 protein. Of about 290,000 distinct CDR3 sequences listed, 7.5% to 9.5% were seen once; the top ten hold 7% to 8.5%. This clonotype was detected a few times. Its antigen is not known. These data were likewise used in another study, on yellow fever vaccine responses in identical twins.

The receptor comes from a woman aged 18-29 years in good health. The V call is TRBV3-1, the J call TRBJ2-1; TRBD1 matches 7 bases. The specimen was CD8+ T cells sorted from blood. The CDR3 sequence: CASSQDSGTAFNEQFF. The CDR3 nucleotides are TGTGCCAGCAGCCAAGATTCAGGGACAGCCTTCAATGAGCAGTTCTTC.